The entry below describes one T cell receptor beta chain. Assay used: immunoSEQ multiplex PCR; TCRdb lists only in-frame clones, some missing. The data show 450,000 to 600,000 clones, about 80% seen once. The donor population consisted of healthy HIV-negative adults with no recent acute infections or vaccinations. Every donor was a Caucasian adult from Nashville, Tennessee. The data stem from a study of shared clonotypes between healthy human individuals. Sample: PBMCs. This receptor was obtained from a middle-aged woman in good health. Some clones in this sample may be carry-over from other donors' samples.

CDR3 in DNA: TGTGCCAGCAGCCTCTCGACAGGATTCAATGAGCAGTTCTTC. Its translation is CASSLSTGFNEQFF. V usage is TRBV9 and J usage is TRBJ2-1; D might be TRBD1 (6 bases). This CDR3 region has 14 residues. Trimming stripped 4 bases from V and 6 bases from J, with 14 bases between. Germline V lookup: CDR1 SGDLS, CDR2 YYNGEE.